This T cell receptor (beta chain) originates from a study of Graves' ophthalmopathy and Graves' hyperthyroidism. This clonotype was detected only once. Enrolled hyperthyroidism patients had a new diagnosis, a duration under 2 months, and an age of 18 to 65. The diagnostic workup employed clinical symptoms, serum thyroxine, TRAb, thyroid ultrasound and orbital computed tomography. RNA transcripts were the source from which TCR beta CDR3 regions were amplified. Second-round multiplex PCR came after first-round RT-PCR with HTBI primers. Using its own MiXCR run on the multiplex PCR reads, TCRdb lists one record per CDR3 protein. The profile shows roughly 1.1 million distinct CDR3 sequences, approximately 35% of them singletons. This clonotype was sampled from an adult man with Graves' hyperthyroidism. The material sequenced was peripheral blood or thyroid tissue (not recorded which).

The CDR3 DNA sequence: TGCAGTGCTACCGGGACCACTGAAGCTTTCTTT. It encodes CSATGTTEAFF. This chain links TRBV20-1 with TRBJ1-1, with D possibly matching TRBD1 (5 bases). This CDR3 is built from 11 residues. Trimming pared 4 bases from V and 4 bases from J, leaving 7 bases between. CDR1 DFQATT and CDR2 SNEGSKA come from the germline V gene (reference sequence).